This T cell receptor (beta chain) derives from a study of identical twins (dated by TCRdb to 2016 to 2018). Regarding the study in general: TCR alpha and beta repertoires from monozygotic twins, unrelated adults of various ages and cord blood were deep-sequenced to test whether fetal clonotypes persist. To rule out contamination, replicate twin experiments were performed at different times with different library preparation protocols.

All donors were healthy Caucasians. Points the paper makes about the study in general: A weaker excess of twin sharing was found in beta out-of-frame sequences because the signal-to-noise ratio was lowered by fewer shared sequences. Compared with coincidental sharing between unrelated individuals, out-of-frame TCR alpha sequences shared between twins had an excess of sequences with low generation probability. Abundant cord blood beta clonotypes carried fewer insertions; young adult naive repertoires showed a weaker similar trend, while memory repertoires showed none. Invariant T cells such as MAIT and iNKT could partly confound zero-insertion analyses, though diverse VJ usage argued against this for most clonotypes. Conclusions relied on cross-sectional statistical analysis, since the same donors could not be followed over many years. Recombination models systematically underestimated out-of-frame TCR alpha sharing in monozygotic twins but agreed with sharing between unrelated individuals.

Library prep was done by 5' RACE. Sequencing instrument: Illumina HiSeq 2000. Template switching added a universal primer binding site, and the final cDNA carried a unique molecular identifier that allowed TCR cDNA molecules to be counted accurately. First-strand cDNA for TCR alpha and beta chains was synthesized from specific primers in the conserved constant-segment region. To control for contamination, each cDNA library was double barcoded with a SMART-Mk sample barcode plus Illumina barcodes. Two successive PCR steps introduced TruSeq adapter sequences along with Illumina sample barcodes. The Illumina HiSeq platform was used with custom primers to sequence TCR alpha and beta cDNA libraries. Under the source paper's analysis protocol: MiGEC processed the raw reads to extract unique molecular identifiers, while MiXCR was used to determine the CDR3 positions. Recombination models were inferred per individual with the repgenHMM and IGoR tools using an EM algorithm. Shared clonotypes were analyzed with the tcR package in R, and sharing was normalized by the product of cloneset sizes. Out-of-frame nonproductive sequences were analyzed to study raw recombination free of thymic and clonal selection effects. TCRdb reprocessing: public reads trimmed at Q25 with fastp, clones called with MiXCR, in-frame beta chains kept. Each record represents a unique CDR3 protein, reported with the most common genes and DNA among its rows. TCRdb assigned the V and J calls; the authors' analysis was not used. A total of 1.5 million to 2 million distinct CDR3 sequences appear in this sample, 32% of them only once. The ten largest clones take up more than 0.25% of the sample.

In its sample, this clonotype was seen a few times. Its antigen is not yet known. No base qualities exist here, and no much larger clone lies one base off it. The CDR3 has 15 amino acids, counting the end cysteine and phenylalanine. Only the CDR3 portion is preserved as DNA: 45 bases, with reading frame beginning at the first base. V is cut by 8 bases and J by 5 bases, and the space between the germline ends is 24 bases. For CDR1 and CDR2, the germline V gene (reference sequence) lists DFQATT and SNEGSKA. This receptor was obtained from a newborn girl in good health. Recombination connected TRBV20-1 to TRBJ1-2; a weak D assignment points to TRBD1 (5 bases agree). What was sequenced was cord blood. The CDR3 region reads CSPNSRGRGIYGYTF. The bases are TGCAGTCCTAATAGTAGGGGTCGGGGAATTTATGGCTACACCTTC.